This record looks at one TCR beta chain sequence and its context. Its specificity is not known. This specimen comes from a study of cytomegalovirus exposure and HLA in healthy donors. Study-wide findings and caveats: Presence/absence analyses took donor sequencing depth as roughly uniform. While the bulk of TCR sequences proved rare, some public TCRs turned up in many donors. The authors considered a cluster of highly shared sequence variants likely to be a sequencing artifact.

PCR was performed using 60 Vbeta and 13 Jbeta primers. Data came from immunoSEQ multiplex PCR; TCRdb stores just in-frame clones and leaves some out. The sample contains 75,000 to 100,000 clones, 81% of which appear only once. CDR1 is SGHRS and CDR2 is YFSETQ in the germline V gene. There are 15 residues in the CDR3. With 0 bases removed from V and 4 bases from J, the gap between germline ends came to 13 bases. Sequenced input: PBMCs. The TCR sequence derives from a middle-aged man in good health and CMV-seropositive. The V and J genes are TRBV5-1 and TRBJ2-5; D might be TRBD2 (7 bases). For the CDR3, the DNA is TGCGCCAGCAGCTTGGCCGCGGGGGCTGGAGAGACCCAGTACTTC. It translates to CASSLAAGAGETQYF. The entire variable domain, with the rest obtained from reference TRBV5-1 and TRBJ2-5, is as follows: KAGVTQTPRYLIKTRGQQVTLSCSPISGHRSVSWYQQTPGQGLQFLFEYFSETQRNKGNFPGRFSGRQFSNSRSEMNVSTLELGDSALYLCASSLAAGAGETQYFGPGTRLLVL.